The 16 T cell receptor beta chains below all came from one sample that was sequenced in a study of shared clonotypes between healthy human individuals (dated by TCRdb to about 2020). Libraries were prepared through the immunoSEQ multiplex PCR assay. The source is immuneACCESS, and TCRdb retained only in-frame sequences with V and J called. Part of the clones is not carried over; for the studies checked, unresolved V genes explain less than half of this, and the remainder is unexplained. This sample is represented by hundreds of thousands of clones; roughly 79% of them were singletons. The top ten clones comprise approximately 12% of the sample. Sequencing was performed on PBMCs. These receptors originate from a woman aged 40 to 50 in good health. Some clones in this sample may be carry-over from other donors' samples.

J is TRBJ1-1 and V is TRBV5-8, with 9 bases aligning to TRBD1. CDR3 length equals 17 residues. Germline V gene sequence: CDR1 SGHTS, CDR2 YDEGEE. The V segment lost 0 bases and the J segment 6 bases; nucleotides outside the gene matches: 12. CDR3 coding DNA: TGTGCCAGCAGCTTGGATTACGGGACAGGGTTATCGGCTGAAGCTTTCTTT. Its translation: CASSLDYGTGLSAEAFF. Together with reference TRBV5-8 and TRBJ1-1, the CDR3 gives the full variable domain: EAGVTQSPTHLIKTRGQQATLRCSPISGHTSVYWYQQALGLGLQFLLWYDEGEERNRGNFPPRFSGRQFPNYSSELNVNALELEDSALYLCASSLDYGTGLSAEAFFGQGTRLTVV.

A few counts support this clone. The rearrangement joins TRBV5-5 to TRBJ1-1; D unclear. This CDR3 comprises 14 residues. Germline lookup yields CDR1 SGHKS and CDR2 YYEKEE (reference sequence). The V and J ends lost 0 bases and 3 bases respectively, with 9 bases between them. CDR3 loop: CASSLAWADTEAFF. In DNA, the CDR3 is TGTGCCAGCAGCTTGGCCTGGGCGGACACTGAAGCTTTCTTT.

The V and J genes are TRBV10-3 and TRBJ1-2; no definite D call. There are 14 residues in the CDR3. CDR1 ENHRY and CDR2 SYGVKD come from the germline V gene. V shed 1 base and J shed 4 bases, with 10 bases lying between them. CDR3: CAISELAGSYGYTF. In DNA form, the CDR3 reads TGTGCCATCAGTGAGTTGGCGGGGAGCTATGGCTACACCTTC.

In regard to this clone: The sample has other DNA sequences that encode this CDR3 too. The chain uses TRBV7-9 and TRBJ2-7; D may match TRBD1 or TRBD2 (6 bases each). The V gene's germline CDR1 is SEHNR and CDR2 FQNEAQ (reference sequence). Trimming removed 3 bases at V and 4 bases at J, with 10 bases between. The CDR3 is made up of 13 amino acids. The CDR3 protein is CASSLGGPYEQYF. The CDR3 DNA sequence: TGTGCCAGCAGCTTGGGGGGCCCGTACGAGCAGTACTTC.

This chain joins TRBV7-2 and TRBJ2-5; 9 positions match TRBD2. From germline, CDR1 is SGHTA and CDR2 FQGNSA. Unmatched junction bases numbered 8, after V lost 5 bases and J lost 4 bases. This CDR3 region has 15 residues. The CDR3 nucleotides are TGTGCCAGCAGCCCCGACTCAGCGGGAGGAGAGACCCAGTACTTC. As protein: CASSPDSAGGETQYF.

This chain joins TRBV21-1 and TRBJ2-5; the DNA was not used to check the table's D call, TRBD2. TRBV21-1 is noted as a pseudogene. CDR3 length equals 13 residues. The CDR3 coding sequence is TGTGCAGGCGGTAAGGGAGCGCAAGAGACCCAGTACTTC. It yields the protein CAGGKGAQETQYF.

This clone was picked up one time. V is TRBV25-1 and J is TRBJ1-1; D is unresolved. Trimming removed 3 bases at V and 5 bases at J, with 10 bases between. Germline assignment: CDR1 MGHDK and CDR2 SYGVNS. This CDR3 has 13 amino acids. The CDR3 region has the DNA TGTGCCAGCAGTGATTGGACGGGAACTGAAGCTTTCTTT. Residues: CASSDWTGTEAFF.

The chain employs TRBV11-2 and TRBJ1-5; D unresolved. V was cut by 5 bases and J by 3 bases, with 14 bases left in between. The CDR3 length is 15 residues. Germline CDR1 SGHAT, CDR2 FQNNGV. In DNA, the CDR3 is TGTGCCAGCAGCCCAACTAGGGTGCACAATCAGCCCCAGCATTTT. Translated: CASSPTRVHNQPQHF. The whole variable domain, filled in from reference TRBV11-2 and TRBJ1-5, reads EAGVAQSPRYKIIEKRQSVAFWCNPISGHATLYWYQQILGQGPKLLIQFQNNGVVDDSQLPKDRFSAERLKGVDSTLKIQPAKLEDSAVYLCASSPTRVHNQPQHFGDGTRLSIL.

V gene TRBV28 combines with J gene TRBJ2-7, with 10 bases identical to TRBD1. Germline-derived CDR1 and CDR2 are MDHEN and SYDVKM. The CDR3 spans 13 residues. After removal of 7 bases from V and 7 bases from J, the junction contained 7 bases not matched to a gene. The CDR3 DNA sequence: TGTGCCAGCAAGGGACAGGGGCGGCGGGAGCAGTACTTC. The encoded protein is CASKGQGRREQYF.

In regard to this clone: Other DNA sequences in the same sample also yield this CDR3. V usage is TRBV28 and J usage is TRBJ2-1, with TRBD2 matching 14 bases. The J segment lost 7 bases and the V segment lost 3 bases, leaving 2 bases of the junction unmatched. CDR3 length: 15 amino acids. Germline lookup yields CDR1 MDHEN and CDR2 SYDVKM. CDR3 residues: CASSLGTSGRNEQFF. Here the CDR3 DNA reads TGTGCCAGCAGTTTGGGGACTAGCGGGAGAAATGAGCAGTTCTTC. The full variable domain, completed using reference TRBV28 and TRBJ2-1, is DVKVTQSSRYLVKRTGEKVFLECVQDMDHENMFWYRQDPGLGLRLIYFSYDVKMKEKGDIPEGYSVSREKKERFSLILESASTNQTSMYLCASSLGTSGRNEQFFGPGTRLTVL.

This chain links TRBV19 with TRBJ2-4; the D gene is possibly TRBD1 (7 bases). Deletions cut 7 bases from V and 7 bases from J, with 20 bases between. The CDR3 spans 15 residues. Germline V gene lookup returns CDR1 LNHDA and CDR2 SQIVND (reference sequence). The CDR3 is CASNTGTAGYNIQYF. CDR3 coding DNA: TGTGCCAGTAATACCGGGACAGCGGGTTATAACATTCAGTACTTC.

The chain is built from TRBV5-4 and TRBJ2-3; D perhaps matches TRBD2 (5 bases). The ends were cut back, 0 bases at V and 1 base at J, with 12 bases in the middle. The CDR3 length is 16 residues. Germline V gives CDR1 SGHNT, CDR2 YYREEE (reference sequence). The DNA for the CDR3 is TGTGCCAGCAGCTTGGGGAGCGGACCCGGCACAGATACGCAGTATTTT. Its translation: CASSLGSGPGTDTQYF.

The CDR3 DNA sequence: TGCAGCGTCAAACAGGGGATCCCCTACAATGAGCAGTTCTTC. Amino acids: CSVKQGIPYNEQFF. This chain joins TRBV29-1 and TRBJ2-1; 7 bases match TRBD1. The CDR3 length is 14 residues. The V gene end was trimmed by 6 bases and the J gene end by 2 bases; junction bases not matched to a gene: 7. Germline CDR1 SQVTM, CDR2 ANQGSEA.

The V and J genes are TRBV6-5 and TRBJ2-7; 10 positions match TRBD1. The ends lost 4 bases at V and 2 bases at J; junction bases unmatched: 8. Germline assignment: CDR1 MNHEY and CDR2 SVGAGI. The CDR3 has 16 amino acids. The CDR3 spells CASSLAAGQGAYEQYF. In DNA form, the CDR3 reads TGTGCCAGCAGTTTAGCCGCCGGACAGGGGGCCTACGAGCAGTACTTC.

As regards this clone: The junction departs from the called germline gene at one end, perhaps through a read error. V usage is TRBV7-7 and J usage is TRBJ2-7; 7 bases match TRBD1. The CDR3 runs to 13 residues. Germline CDR1 and CDR2: SSHAT and FNYEAQ (reference sequence). The CDR3 region is CASSETTGHEQYF. Here the CDR3 DNA reads TGTGCTAGCAGCGAGACGACAGGGCACGAGCAGTACTTC.

The J gene is TRBJ2-7, the V gene TRBV28; tentative D call: TRBD1 (5 bases). The germline V gene has CDR1 MDHEN and CDR2 SYDVKM. CDR3 length: 14 amino acids. V was shortened by 2 bases and J by 1 base, with 9 bases between the two germline ends. The CDR3 protein is CASSLLQGSYEQYF. As DNA, the CDR3 is TGTGCCAGCAGTTTACTCCAGGGATCCTACGAGCAGTACTTC.